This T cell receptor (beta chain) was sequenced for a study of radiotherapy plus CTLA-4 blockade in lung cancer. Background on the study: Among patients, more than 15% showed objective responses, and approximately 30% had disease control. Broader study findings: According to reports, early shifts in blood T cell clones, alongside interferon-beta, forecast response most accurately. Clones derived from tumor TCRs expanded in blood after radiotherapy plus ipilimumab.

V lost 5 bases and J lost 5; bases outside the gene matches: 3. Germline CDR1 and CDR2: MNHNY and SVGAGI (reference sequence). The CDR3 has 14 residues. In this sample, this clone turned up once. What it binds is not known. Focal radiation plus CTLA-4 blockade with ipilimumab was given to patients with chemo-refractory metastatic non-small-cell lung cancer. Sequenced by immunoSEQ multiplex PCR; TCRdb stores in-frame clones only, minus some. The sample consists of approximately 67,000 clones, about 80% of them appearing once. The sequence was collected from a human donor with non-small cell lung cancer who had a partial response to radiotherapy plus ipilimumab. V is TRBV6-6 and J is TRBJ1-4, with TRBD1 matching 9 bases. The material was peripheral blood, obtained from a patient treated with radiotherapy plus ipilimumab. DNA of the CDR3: TGTGCCAGCAGTACGGGACAGGGAAATGAAAAACTGTTTTTT. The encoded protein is CASSTGQGNEKLFF.